This T cell receptor beta chain was obtained from a study of OX40 agonist ivuxolimab in advanced cancers. About the research overall: With ivuxolimab, an agonistic anti-OX40 (CD134) antibody, patients were treated. Three patients, one with hepatocellular carcinoma and two with cutaneous melanoma, responded partially.

This CDR3 is 13 amino acids long. V gave up 6 bases and J gave up 3 bases; unmatched junction bases: 4. The germline V gene has CDR1 SGHTA and CDR2 FQGNSA. The protocol was immunoSEQ multiplex PCR, while the TCRdb copy is restricted to in-frame clones and leaves out a portion. Counted here are roughly 53,000 clones, about 81% occurring once; the ten biggest clones make up approximately 13%. Baseline was the first blood sampling point, followed by cycle 4 day 1 and cycle 7 day 1. The sequencing used CD4+ or CD8+ T cells sorted from blood, collected in a trial of the OX40 agonist ivuxolimab. The chain uses TRBV7-2 and TRBJ2-7; 8 bases map to TRBD1. This TCR was recovered from an adult with an advanced solid tumor such as melanoma, head and neck, liver or kidney cancer. CDR3 region: CASSFGQGYEQYF. In DNA, the CDR3 is TGTGCCAGCAGTTTCGGACAGGGCTACGAGCAGTACTTC.